This passage covers 29 T cell receptor beta chains from one sample sequenced in a study of cytomegalovirus exposure and HLA in healthy donors. 60 Vbeta and 13 Jbeta primers were used in PCR. Only in-frame clones appear in the TCRdb table, and some are missing; sequencing was by immunoSEQ multiplex PCR. This table holds 110,000 or so clones, about 70% found once. The sequenced material came from PBMCs. The receptors shown here come from a human donor in good health.

V gene TRBV5-6 combines with J gene TRBJ2-2; the match to TRBD1 covers 11 bases. The CDR3 sequence is 15 residues long. Germline-derived CDR1 and CDR2 are SGHDT and YYEEEE. V trimming: 4 bases; J trimming: 5 bases; junction bases outside the gene matches: 4. As DNA, the CDR3 is TGTGCCAGCAGCATGGGACAGGGGGTTACCGGGGAGCTGTTTTTT. Translating it yields CASSMGQGVTGELFF.

The genes are TRBV28 and TRBJ2-6; 7 bases are shared with TRBD2. Losses at the gene ends were 1 base for V and 4 bases for J; bases not matched to a gene: 16. CDR3 size: 20 residues. In germline, CDR1 is MDHEN, CDR2 SYDVKM. CDR3 amino acids: CASSLFAKGRGVGGANVLTF. The DNA of the CDR3 is TGTGCCAGCAGTTTATTTGCCAAAGGTCGGGGGGTTGGGGGGGCCAACGTCCTGACTTTC.

The DNA of the CDR3 is TGTGCCAGCAGCCCCGACGAGACAGGGATTTCACCCCTCCACTTT. Translating gives CASSPDETGISPLHF. This rearrangement joins TRBV7-9 to TRBJ1-6; TRBD1 aligns across 7 bases. In germline, CDR1 is SEHNR, CDR2 FQNEAQ (reference sequence). J lost 9 bases, V lost 5 bases, and 10 bases had no gene match. The CDR3 runs to 15 residues. The full variable domain, with the rest looked up from reference TRBV7-9 and TRBJ1-6, is DTGVSQNPRHKITKRGQNVTFRCDPISEHNRLYWYRQTLGQGPEFLTYFQNEAQLEKSRLLSDRFSAERPKGSFSTLEIQRTEQGDSAMYLCASSPDETGISPLHFGNGTRLTVT.

This clone has a single count. The V and J genes are TRBV27 and TRBJ1-5; D remains unclear. Trimming shortened V by 5 bases and J by 2 bases, and 13 bases separated the two germline ends. Germline V gene lookup returns CDR1 MNHEY and CDR2 SMNVEV (reference sequence). CDR3 size: 15 residues. The CDR3 nucleotides are TGTGCCAGCAGTCGGGGAACGGGTGGCAATCAGCCCCAGCATTTT. Amino acids: CASSRGTGGNQPQHF.

This rearrangement joins TRBV7-2 to TRBJ2-5; TRBD1 agrees at 7 bases. V was clipped by 7 bases and J by 1 base; unmatched bases: 3. The length of the CDR3 is 13 residues. CDR1 and CDR2 (germline): SGHTA, FQGNSA. CDR3 residues: CASTRDSQETQYF. The CDR3 DNA is TGTGCCAGCACTCGGGACAGCCAAGAGACCCAGTACTTC.

The chain recombines TRBV6-5 with TRBJ1-2, with D possibly matching TRBD1 (5 bases). In germline, CDR1 is MNHEY, CDR2 SVGAGI. V lost 5 bases and J lost 3, with 13 bases in between. The CDR3 extends over 14 amino acids. The CDR3 protein is CASSKDDRYYGYTF. In DNA, the CDR3 is TGTGCCAGCAGTAAAGACGACAGATACTATGGCTACACCTTC.

The chain employs TRBV4-1 and TRBJ2-5; D gene unclear. This CDR3 is 14 amino acids long. Germline V lookup: CDR1 MGHRA, CDR2 YSYEKL. The V end lost 1 base, the J end lost 5 bases, and 11 bases lay between the germline ends. In nucleotides, the CDR3 is TGCGCCAGCAGCCAAGGAAACGAGGCGGAGACCCAGTACTTC. Translated: CASSQGNEAETQYF.

The chain uses TRBV11-2 and TRBJ1-2, with D perhaps TRBD1 (6 bases). V lost 4 bases to trimming and J lost 5 bases, with 20 bases between them. Germline CDR1 SGHAT, CDR2 FQNNGV. The CDR3 runs to 16 residues. The CDR3 nucleotides read TGTGCCAGCAGCTCGGCGGGGGGGCGAGGGAAGTATGGCTACACCTTC. Translating gives CASSSAGGRGKYGYTF. Filled out from reference TRBV11-2 and TRBJ1-2, the complete variable domain reads EAGVAQSPRYKIIEKRQSVAFWCNPISGHATLYWYQQILGQGPKLLIQFQNNGVVDDSQLPKDRFSAERLKGVDSTLKIQPAKLEDSAVYLCASSSAGGRGKYGYTFGSGTRLTVV.

DNA for the CDR3: TGTGCCAGCAACTCCGGACAGGGAGCCCAGCATTTT. This translates into CASNSGQGAQHF. This chain links TRBV28 with TRBJ1-5; 8 positions match TRBD1. In germline, CDR1 is MDHEN, CDR2 SYDVKM. The CDR3 runs 12 residues. J was trimmed by 11 bases and V by 7 bases; bases with no gene match: 7.

The chain combines TRBV5-1 with TRBJ2-7, with D possibly matching TRBD1 (5 bases). The CDR3 is made up of 14 amino acids. Per germline, CDR1 SGHRS and CDR2 YFSETQ. The germline V and J ends were trimmed by 4 bases and 0 bases, with 11 bases remaining between them. The DNA of the CDR3 is TGCGCCAGCAGCCCCCAGGGATTCTCCTACGAGCAGTACTTC. Translated, it gives CASSPQGFSYEQYF.

The chain has TRBV7-2 and TRBJ1-4; no firm D call. Trimming took off 4 bases at V and 6 bases at J, with 12 bases between the two ends. CDR3 length equals 14 residues. The V gene's germline CDR1 is SGHTA and CDR2 FQGNSA. For the CDR3, the DNA is TGTGCCAGCAGCTACCGCGGCGGGGATGAAAAACTGTTTTTT. Translating gives CASSYRGGDEKLFF.

The chain couples TRBV6-5 to TRBJ1-3, with D uncertain. Germline assignment: CDR1 MNHEY and CDR2 SVGAGI. Trimming cost V 4 bases and J 0 bases, with 10 bases left between them. The CDR3 spans 15 residues. CDR3 bases: TGTGCCAGCAGTTCCCCGGAGATCTCTGGAAACACCATATATTTT. Its protein is CASSSPEISGNTIYF.

This chain joins TRBV27 and TRBJ2-7; 9 bases align to TRBD2. The CDR3 is 16 residues long. Germline CDR1 is MNHEY and CDR2 is SMNVEV (reference sequence). CDR3 residues: CVSKEAGGPRRYEQYF. In DNA form, the CDR3 reads TGTGTCTCAAAGGAGGCGGGAGGGCCCAGGAGGTACGAGCAGTACTTC.

The chain couples TRBV28 to TRBJ1-4; no firm D call. Trimming cost V 1 base and J 3 bases, with 15 bases left between them. The CDR3 spans 17 residues. The germline V gene has CDR1 MDHEN and CDR2 SYDVKM. CDR3 region: CASSLFSPLRPNEKLFF. The CDR3 DNA sequence: TGTGCCAGCAGTTTATTTAGCCCTCTTAGGCCTAATGAAAAACTGTTTTTT.

The J gene is TRBJ2-5, the V gene TRBV1; no DNA check was done on the table's D call, TRBD2. The end of the DNA fits TRBJ2-7 better, so the J call may be wrong. TRBV1 is an annotated pseudogene. The CDR3 spans 16 residues. The CDR3 spells CTSSQDPPLPLHEQYF. The CDR3 region has the DNA TGCACCAGCAGCCAAGATCCCCCCCTCCCCCTGCACGAGCAGTACTTC.

V is TRBV11-2 and J is TRBJ2-2, with D possibly matching TRBD2 (5 bases). The CDR3 covers 15 residues. Germline V gene lookup returns CDR1 SGHAT and CDR2 FQNNGV. Trimming cost V 6 bases and J 4 bases, with 15 bases left between them. The CDR3 bases are TGTGCCAGCAGGGCTTCAAGAGCGGTCACCGGGGAGCTGTTTTTT. Residues: CASRASRAVTGELFF.

V gene TRBV7-6 combines with J gene TRBJ1-1; D unresolved. Trimming left V 1 base short and J 0 bases short, with 15 bases between. CDR1 SGHVS and CDR2 FNYEAQ come from the germline V gene. This CDR3 spans 17 amino acids. CDR3 region: CASSLVATGKMNTEAFF. CDR3 coding DNA: TGTGCCAGCAGCTTAGTCGCTACGGGAAAAATGAACACTGAAGCTTTCTTT.

This clone was seen a handful of times. CDR3 DNA sequence: TGTGCCAGCAGTCACGGGACAGGGGTCAAACAAGAGACCCAGTACTTC. Its translation is CASSHGTGVKQETQYF. This chain joins TRBV6-6 and TRBJ2-5; 10 bases match TRBD1. The CDR3 is made up of 16 amino acids. Germline CDR1 is MNHNY and CDR2 is SVGAGI (reference sequence). J was trimmed by 2 bases and V by 5 bases; bases with no gene match: 8.

This chain connects TRBV19 to TRBJ2-2, with 9 nucleotides matching TRBD1. This CDR3 is built from 13 residues. The V gene's germline CDR1 is LNHDA and CDR2 SQIVND (reference sequence). V shed 7 bases, J shed 6 bases, and the junction held 3 bases outside the gene matches. The CDR3 nucleotides read TGTGCCAGTATAAGACAGGGGGCCGGGGAGCTGTTTTTT. This translates into CASIRQGAGELFF.

The chain has TRBV2 and TRBJ2-7; TRBD1 agrees at 9 bases. The CDR3 sequence is 15 residues long. The germline V gene encodes CDR1 SNHLY and CDR2 FYNNEI. The ends lost 5 bases at V and 3 bases at J; junction bases unmatched: 8. The CDR3 spells CASSNPGQGVYEQYF. CDR3 DNA sequence: TGTGCCAGCAGTAACCCGGGACAGGGTGTCTACGAGCAGTACTTC.

The CDR3, as DNA: TGTGCCAGCAGCTTAGCACAGGGAGCTGAAAAACTGTTTTTT. This sequence encodes CASSLAQGAEKLFF. This chain uses TRBV7-9 with TRBJ1-4; D may be TRBD1 (6 bases). In germline, CDR1 is SEHNR, CDR2 FQNEAQ (reference sequence). V shed 0 bases and J shed 7 bases, with 9 bases lying between them. CDR3 length: 14 residues.

The chain recombines TRBV11-3 with TRBJ2-3; TRBD1 aligns across 10 bases. This CDR3 region has 17 residues. V trimming: 5 bases; J trimming: 1 base; junction bases outside the gene matches: 9. Germline lookup yields CDR1 SGHNT and CDR2 YENEEA. The CDR3 protein is CASSRTGGTGGTDTQYF. CDR3 coding DNA: TGTGCCAGCAGCAGGACCGGCGGGACAGGGGGCACAGATACGCAGTATTTT.

The chain employs TRBV6-6 and TRBJ1-4, with 8 bases matching TRBD1. V dropped 4 bases and J dropped 8; count of bases not matched to a gene: 6. The CDR3 is 14 amino acids. Looked up from germline, CDR1 is MNHNY and CDR2 is SVGAGI (reference sequence). In DNA, the CDR3 is TGTGCCAGCAGTTCCACCGGGACAGGCGAAAAACTGTTTTTT. Translation: CASSSTGTGEKLFF.

This clone was picked up a small number of times. The genes are TRBV5-6 and TRBJ1-1; tentatively, D is TRBD1 (5 bases). V dropped 4 bases and J dropped 3 bases, with 22 bases sitting between them. The CDR3 has 17 residues. Germline loops: CDR1 SGHDT, CDR2 YYEEEE. DNA of the CDR3: TGTGCCAGCAGCCCCGTATACGGTACAGGAGATGACACTGAAGCTTTCTTT. Encoded protein: CASSPVYGTGDDTEAFF.

J is TRBJ2-1 and V is TRBV6-5; TRBD2 is a possible D gene (6 bases). V dropped 6 bases and J dropped 0 bases, with 9 bases sitting between them. CDR1 is MNHEY and CDR2 is SVGAGI in the germline V gene. This CDR3 is 14 amino acids long. CDR3 sequence reads: CASRPGGSYNEQFF. Written as DNA, the CDR3 is TGTGCCAGCAGGCCCGGGGGCTCCTACAATGAGCAGTTCTTC.

This chain connects TRBV4-2 to TRBJ2-7; 7 nucleotides match TRBD2. Unmatched junction bases numbered 5, after V lost 1 base and J lost 5 bases. Germline V gene lookup returns CDR1 LGHNA and CDR2 YNFKEQ. The CDR3 length is 14 residues. The CDR3 DNA reads as TGTGCCAGCAGCCAAGCCCAGCGGGGAAACGAGCAGTACTTC. It encodes CASSQAQRGNEQYF.

Notes on this clone: One end of the junction fails to match germline, which may point to a read error. The chain couples TRBV7-2 to TRBJ1-1; 7 bases map to TRBD1. The CDR3 is made up of 12 amino acids. The germline gives CDR1 SGHTA, CDR2 FQGNSA. The DNA of the CDR3 is TGTGCCAGCAGTCCAAAAGACAGGGCCCGGGTCTTT. It yields the protein CASSPKDRARVF.

V is TRBV7-6 and J is TRBJ2-3; D perhaps matches TRBD1 (6 bases). CDR3 size: 14 residues. The V end lost 5 bases, the J end lost 2 bases, and 11 bases lay between the germline ends. Germline V gene data show CDR1 as SGHVS and CDR2 as FNYEAQ. CDR3 coding DNA: TGTGCCAGCAGCCAAGGACAGATCACAGATACGCAGTATTTT. It codes for CASSQGQITDTQYF.

The chain carries TRBV2 and TRBJ2-3; TRBD2 matches 8 bases. J lost 6 bases, V lost 4 bases, and 9 bases had no gene match. Germline CDR1 and CDR2: SNHLY and FYNNEI. The CDR3 consists of 15 residues. This CDR3 reads CASSADGASGDTQYF. CDR3 nucleotide sequence: TGTGCCAGCAGTGCCGACGGCGCTAGCGGGGATACGCAGTATTTT.